These T cell receptor beta chains were read from a single sample in a study of blood T cell repertoires in COVID-19. Only in-frame clones appear in the TCRdb table, and some are missing; sequencing was by immunoSEQ multiplex PCR. The sample comprises about 120,000 clones, roughly nine tenths of which are singletons, and about 4.5% rests with the top ten. The specimen sequenced was peripheral blood. The source is a man between 60 and 75 years old with COVID-19, enrolled during active disease. The CDR3 runs from the conserved cysteine through the conserved F or W. D genes are given only for firm matches. Clone size, where shown, is once, few, many, or a class for clones that have expanded.

size,V,J,D,CDR3,DNA
-,TRBV11-2,TRBJ2-1,TRBD2,CATGLVGYNEQFF,TGTGCCACGGGACTAGTGGGCTACAATGAGCAGTTCTTC
-,TRBV7-2,TRBJ1-1,-,CASNRLGGSTEAFF,TGTGCCAGCAACCGCCTCGGGGGGAGCACTGAAGCTTTCTTT
-,TRBV4-1,TRBJ2-5,TRBD2,CASSQALLAGVAETQYF,TGCGCCAGCAGCCAAGCGCTGCTAGCGGGAGTGGCGGAGACCCAGTACTTC
-,TRBV7-8,TRBJ1-5,-,CASSLNLGQPQHF,TGTGCCAGCAGCTTAAATCTCGGTCAGCCCCAGCATTTT
once,TRBV5-4,TRBJ2-3,TRBD2,CASSATTSGRTDTQYF,TGTGCCAGCAGCGCCACCACTAGCGGGAGAACAGATACGCAGTATTTT
-,TRBV5-1,TRBJ2-7,TRBD2,CASSSTSGTYEQYF,TGCGCCAGCAGCTCTACTAGCGGAACCTACGAGCAGTACTTC
-,TRBV14,TRBJ2-3,-,CASSYDRSTDTQYF,TGTGCCAGCAGCTATGACAGAAGCACAGATACGCAGTATTTT
-,TRBV4-1,TRBJ1-4,-,CASSQAPTGGHEKLFF,TGCGCCAGCAGCCAGGCTCCGACGGGGGGTCATGAAAAACTGTTTTTT
-,TRBV5-1,TRBJ1-1,TRBD1,CASSKGDRGPGVEAFF,TGCGCCAGCAGCAAAGGGGACAGGGGGCCCGGCGTTGAAGCTTTCTTT
-,TRBV18,TRBJ2-7,TRBD2,CASSPPSRGRADEQYF,TGTGCCAGCTCACCACCGTCGCGCGGGAGGGCCGACGAGCAGTACTTC
-,TRBV19,TRBJ2-1,-,CASSIGGGVSYNEQFF,TGTGCCAGTAGTATAGGGGGCGGAGTCTCCTACAATGAGCAGTTCTTC
-,TRBV30,TRBJ1-2,-,CAWSQDHILYGYTF,TGTGCCTGGAGTCAGGATCACATTCTCTATGGCTACACCTTC
-,TRBV25-1,TRBJ1-1,-,CASSGTLETATEAFF,TGTGCCAGCAGTGGAACCCTCGAAACCGCGACTGAAGCTTTCTTT
-,TRBV7-8,TRBJ1-1,-,CASSLYRVEWAEAFF,TGTGCCAGCAGCTTATACAGGGTGGAATGGGCTGAAGCTTTCTTT
once,TRBV24-1,TRBJ1-2,-,CATSDPLGDGYTF,TGTGCCACCAGTGACCCACTAGGCGATGGCTACACCTTC
-,TRBV24-1,TRBJ2-5,-,CATINRVQETQYF,TGTGCCACCATCAACAGGGTTCAAGAGACCCAGTACTTC
-,TRBV14,TRBJ1-2,-,CASSSTGLIYGYTF,TGTGCCAGCAGCAGCACAGGGTTGATCTATGGCTACACCTTC
once,TRBV7-8,TRBJ2-1,TRBD1,CASSQDRENEQFF,TGTGCCAGCAGTCAGGACAGGGAGAATGAGCAGTTCTTC